This T cell receptor (beta chain) emerged from a study of T cell repertoires in cytomegalovirus infection. Study as a whole: From public TCR beta signatures came an indication of both CMV infection and matching HLA type.

TCRdb fed the reads into MiXCR, producing one record per CDR3 protein. The sample yields over 150,000 distinct CDR3 sequences, approximately 20% seen once. This CDR3 is 15 amino acids long. Trimming took off 1 base at V and 6 bases at J, with 13 bases between the two ends. Per germline, CDR1 SGHTA and CDR2 FQGNSA. Study-wide points: Cumulative frequency of public TCR beta families picked out carriers of CMV plus the relevant HLA. The ex vivo response showed dominance by HLA-C-restricted CMV-specific TCR beta clonotypes.

This clonotype was detected many times. Its antigen is not known. The sample taken for sequencing was PBMCs. This sequence was found in a human donor in good health (CMV status not recorded). Some clones in this sample may be carry-over from other donors' samples. V is TRBV7-2 and J is TRBJ2-1; D may match TRBD1 or TRBD2 (5 bases each). Written as DNA, the CDR3 is TGTGCCAGCAGCTTAGAGGGGACCCTTCCCAATGAGCAGTTCTTC. Translating it yields CASSLEGTLPNEQFF. Using reference TRBV7-2 and TRBJ2-1 for the parts outside the CDR3, the full variable domain is GAGVSQSPSNKVTEKGKDVELRCDPISGHTALYWYRQSLGQGLEFLIYFQGNSAPDKSGLPSDRFSAERTGGSVSTLTIQRTQQEDSAVYLCASSLEGTLPNEQFFGPGTRLTVL.